The sequence of this TCR beta chain was determined in a study of T cells in women clearing cervical HPV infection. As for the study in general: Blood came at first lesion visit for cases, post-clearance for controls.

V was clipped by 5 bases and J by 3 bases; unmatched bases: 3. The CDR3 totals 12 residues. The V gene's germline CDR1 is DFQATT and CDR2 SNEGSKA (reference sequence). About this clone itself: The read comes to an end 3 residues before the CDR3 does, leaving the germline J gene to fill in the end.

Some clones are missing from TCRdb's copy, which holds only in-frame ones; the method was immunoSEQ multiplex PCR. Its clone listing holds roughly 20,000 clones. This sequence was found in a woman aged 18-70 years with a cervical HPV16 infection that either progressed to CIN3+ or cleared (not recorded which). The sample taken for sequencing was blood buffy coat. J is TRBJ2-7 and V is TRBV20-1; 8 nucleotides agree with TRBD1. CDR3 region: CSAPGQGYEQYF. The DNA read from the CDR3 is TGCAGTGCTCCCGGACAGGGCTACGAG.